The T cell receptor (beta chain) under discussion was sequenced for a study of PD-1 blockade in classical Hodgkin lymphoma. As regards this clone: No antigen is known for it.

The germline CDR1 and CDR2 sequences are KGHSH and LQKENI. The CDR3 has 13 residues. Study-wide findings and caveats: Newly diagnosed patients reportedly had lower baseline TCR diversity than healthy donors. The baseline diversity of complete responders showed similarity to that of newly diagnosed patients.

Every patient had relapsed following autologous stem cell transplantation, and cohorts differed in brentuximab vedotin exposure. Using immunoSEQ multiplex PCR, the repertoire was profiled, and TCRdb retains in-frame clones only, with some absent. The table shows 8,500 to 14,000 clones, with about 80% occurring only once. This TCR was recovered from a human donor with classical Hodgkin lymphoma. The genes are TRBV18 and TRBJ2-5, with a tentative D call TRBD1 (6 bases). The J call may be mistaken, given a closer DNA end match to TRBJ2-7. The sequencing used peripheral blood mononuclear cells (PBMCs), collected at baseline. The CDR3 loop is CASSRNRAHEQYF. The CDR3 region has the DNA TGTGCCAGCTCACGCAACAGGGCCCACGAGCAGTACTTC.